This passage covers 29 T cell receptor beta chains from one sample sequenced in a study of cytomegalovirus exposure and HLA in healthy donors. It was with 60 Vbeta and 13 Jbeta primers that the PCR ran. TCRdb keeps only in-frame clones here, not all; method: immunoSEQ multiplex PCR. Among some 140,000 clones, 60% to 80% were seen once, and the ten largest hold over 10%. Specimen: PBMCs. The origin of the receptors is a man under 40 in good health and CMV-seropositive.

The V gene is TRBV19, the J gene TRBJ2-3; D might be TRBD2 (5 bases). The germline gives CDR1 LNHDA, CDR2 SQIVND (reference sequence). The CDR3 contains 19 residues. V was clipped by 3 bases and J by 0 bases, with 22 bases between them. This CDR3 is CASSIGLEAKRTSTDTQYF. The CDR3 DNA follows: TGTGCCAGTAGTATTGGGCTGGAGGCCAAACGAACTAGCACAGATACGCAGTATTTT.

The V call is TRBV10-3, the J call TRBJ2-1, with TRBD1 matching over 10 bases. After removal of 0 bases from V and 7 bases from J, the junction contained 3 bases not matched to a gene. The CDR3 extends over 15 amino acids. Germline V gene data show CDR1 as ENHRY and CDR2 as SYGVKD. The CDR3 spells CAISESRTGGNEQFF. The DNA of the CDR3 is TGTGCCATCAGTGAGTCTAGGACAGGGGGGAATGAGCAGTTCTTC.

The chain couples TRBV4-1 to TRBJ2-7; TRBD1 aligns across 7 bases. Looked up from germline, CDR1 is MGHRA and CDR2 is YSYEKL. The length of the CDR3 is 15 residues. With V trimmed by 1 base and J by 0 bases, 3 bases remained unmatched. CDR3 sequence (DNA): TGCGCCAGCAGCCAAGGGGGACAGATCTCCTACGAGCAGTACTTC. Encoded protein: CASSQGGQISYEQYF.

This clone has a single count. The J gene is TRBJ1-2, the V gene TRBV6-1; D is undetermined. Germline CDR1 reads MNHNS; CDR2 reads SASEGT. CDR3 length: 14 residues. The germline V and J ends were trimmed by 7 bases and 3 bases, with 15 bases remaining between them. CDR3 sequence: CASTRSGTDYGYTF. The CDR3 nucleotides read TGTGCCAGCACCAGGTCGGGAACGGACTATGGCTACACCTTC.

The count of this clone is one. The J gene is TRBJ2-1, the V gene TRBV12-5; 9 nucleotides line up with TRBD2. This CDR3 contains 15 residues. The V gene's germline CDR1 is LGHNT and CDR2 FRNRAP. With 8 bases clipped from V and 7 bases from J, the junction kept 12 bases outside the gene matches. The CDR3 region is CASRMRGGGPNEQFF. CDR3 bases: TGTGCTAGTAGAATGCGGGGGGGAGGGCCGAATGAGCAGTTCTTC.

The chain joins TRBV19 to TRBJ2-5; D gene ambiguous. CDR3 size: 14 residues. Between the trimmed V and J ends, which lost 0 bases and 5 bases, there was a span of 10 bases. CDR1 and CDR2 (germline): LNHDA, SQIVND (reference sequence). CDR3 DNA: TGTGCCAGTAGTATAGACTTCCCGAGGGAGACCCAGTACTTC. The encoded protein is CASSIDFPRETQYF.

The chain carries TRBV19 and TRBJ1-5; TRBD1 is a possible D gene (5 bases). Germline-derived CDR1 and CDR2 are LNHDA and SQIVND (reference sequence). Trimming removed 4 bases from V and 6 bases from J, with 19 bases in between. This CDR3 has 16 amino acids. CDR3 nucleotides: TGTGCCAGTAGTAACCCGCCGGGGGATAGGAGTCAGCCCCAGCATTTT. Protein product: CASSNPPGDRSQPQHF. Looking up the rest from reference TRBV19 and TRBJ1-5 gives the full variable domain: DGGITQSPKYLFRKEGQNVTLSCEQNLNHDAMYWYRQDPGQGLRLIYYSQIVNDFQKGDIAEGYSVSREKKESFPLTVTSAQKNPTAFYLCASSNPPGDRSQPQHFGDGTRLSIL.

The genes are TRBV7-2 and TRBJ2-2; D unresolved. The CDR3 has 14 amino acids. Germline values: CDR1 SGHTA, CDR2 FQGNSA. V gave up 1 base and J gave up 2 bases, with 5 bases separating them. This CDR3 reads CASSLGRNTGELFF. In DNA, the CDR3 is TGTGCCAGCAGCTTAGGGAGAAACACCGGGGAGCTGTTTTTT. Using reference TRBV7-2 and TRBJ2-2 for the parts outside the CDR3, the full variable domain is GAGVSQSPSNKVTEKGKDVELRCDPISGHTALYWYRQSLGQGLEFLIYFQGNSAPDKSGLPSDRFSAERTGGSVSTLTIQRTQQEDSAVYLCASSLGRNTGELFFGEGSRLTVL.

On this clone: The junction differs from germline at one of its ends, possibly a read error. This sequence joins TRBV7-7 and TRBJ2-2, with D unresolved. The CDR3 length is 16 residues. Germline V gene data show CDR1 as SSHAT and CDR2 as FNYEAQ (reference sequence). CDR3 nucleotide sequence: TGTGCTAGCAGCGCAGTCTGGTCCGGCGGCACCGGGGAGCTGTTTTTT. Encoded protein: CASSAVWSGGTGELFF. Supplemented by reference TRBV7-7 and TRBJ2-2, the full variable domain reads GAGVSQSPRYKVTKRGQDVTLRCDPISSHATLYWYQQALGQGPEFLTYFNYEAQPDKSGLPSDRFSAERPEGSISTLTIQRTEQRDSAMYRCASSAVWSGGTGELFFGEGSRLTVL.

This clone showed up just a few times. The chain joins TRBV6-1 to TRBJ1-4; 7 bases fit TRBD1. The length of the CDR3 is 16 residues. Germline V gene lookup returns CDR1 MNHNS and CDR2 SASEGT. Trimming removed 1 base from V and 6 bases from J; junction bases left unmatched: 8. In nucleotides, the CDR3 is TGTGCCAGCAGTGAAGACAGGGGCCGGGAAGATGAAAAACTGTTTTTT. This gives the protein CASSEDRGREDEKLFF.

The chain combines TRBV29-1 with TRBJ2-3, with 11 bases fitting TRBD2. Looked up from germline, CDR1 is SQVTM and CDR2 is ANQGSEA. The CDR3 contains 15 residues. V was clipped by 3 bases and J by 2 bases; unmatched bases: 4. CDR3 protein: CSVEGTSGHTDTQYF. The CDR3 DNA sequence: TGCAGCGTTGAGGGGACTAGCGGACACACAGATACGCAGTATTTT.

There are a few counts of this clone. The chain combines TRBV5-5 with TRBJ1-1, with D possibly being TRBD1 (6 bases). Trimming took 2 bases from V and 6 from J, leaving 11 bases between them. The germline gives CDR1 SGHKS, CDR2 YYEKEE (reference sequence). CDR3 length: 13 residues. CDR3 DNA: TGTGCCAGCAGCTTTGGTAAGGGGGCTGAAGCTTTCTTT. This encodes CASSFGKGAEAFF.

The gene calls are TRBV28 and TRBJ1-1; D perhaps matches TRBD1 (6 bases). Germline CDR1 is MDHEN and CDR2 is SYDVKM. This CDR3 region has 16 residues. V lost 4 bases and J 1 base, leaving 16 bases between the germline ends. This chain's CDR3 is CASSSPRGVGNTEAFF. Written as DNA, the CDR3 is TGTGCCAGCAGTTCCCCCAGGGGAGTGGGGAACACTGAAGCTTTCTTT.

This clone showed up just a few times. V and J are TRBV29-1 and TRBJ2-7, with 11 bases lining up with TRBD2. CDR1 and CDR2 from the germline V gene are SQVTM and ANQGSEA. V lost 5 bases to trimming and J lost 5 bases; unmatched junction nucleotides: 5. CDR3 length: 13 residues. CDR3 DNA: TGCAGCGTTATTAAACTAGCGGGAGACGAGCAGTACTTC. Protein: CSVIKLAGDEQYF.

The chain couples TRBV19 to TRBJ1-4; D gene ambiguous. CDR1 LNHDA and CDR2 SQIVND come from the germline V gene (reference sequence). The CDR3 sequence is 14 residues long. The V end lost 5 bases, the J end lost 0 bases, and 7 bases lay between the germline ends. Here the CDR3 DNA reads TGTGCCAGTAGTTACAGAGCAACTAATGAAAAACTGTTTTTT. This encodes CASSYRATNEKLFF. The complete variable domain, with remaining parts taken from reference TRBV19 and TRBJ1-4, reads DGGITQSPKYLFRKEGQNVTLSCEQNLNHDAMYWYRQDPGQGLRLIYYSQIVNDFQKGDIAEGYSVSREKKESFPLTVTSAQKNPTAFYLCASSYRATNEKLFFGSGTQLSVL.

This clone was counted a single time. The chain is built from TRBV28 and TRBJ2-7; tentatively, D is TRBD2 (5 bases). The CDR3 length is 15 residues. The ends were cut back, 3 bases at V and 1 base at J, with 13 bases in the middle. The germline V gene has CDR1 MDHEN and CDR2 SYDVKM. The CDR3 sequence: CASSFARVSSYEQYF. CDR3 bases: TGTGCCAGCAGTTTCGCGAGGGTTTCATCCTACGAGCAGTACTTC.

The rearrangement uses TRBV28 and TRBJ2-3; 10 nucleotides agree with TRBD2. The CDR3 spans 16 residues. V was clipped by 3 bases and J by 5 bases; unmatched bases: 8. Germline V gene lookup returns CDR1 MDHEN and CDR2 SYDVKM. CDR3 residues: CASSFQAGGPVDTQYF. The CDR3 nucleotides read TGTGCCAGCAGTTTCCAAGCGGGAGGGCCCGTAGATACGCAGTATTTT.

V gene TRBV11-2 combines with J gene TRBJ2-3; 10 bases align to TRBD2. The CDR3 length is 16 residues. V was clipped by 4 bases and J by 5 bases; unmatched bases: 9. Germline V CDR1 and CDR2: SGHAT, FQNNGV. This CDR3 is CASSSKREGHGDTQYF. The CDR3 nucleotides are TGTGCCAGCAGCTCCAAGCGGGAGGGGCATGGAGATACGCAGTATTTT.

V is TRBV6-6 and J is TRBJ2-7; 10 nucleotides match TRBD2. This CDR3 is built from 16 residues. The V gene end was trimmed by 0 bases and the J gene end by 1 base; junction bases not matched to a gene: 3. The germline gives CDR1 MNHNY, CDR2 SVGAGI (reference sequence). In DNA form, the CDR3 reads TGTGCCAGCAGTTACTCAGCTAGCGGGAGTTCCTACGAGCAGTACTTC. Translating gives CASSYSASGSSYEQYF.

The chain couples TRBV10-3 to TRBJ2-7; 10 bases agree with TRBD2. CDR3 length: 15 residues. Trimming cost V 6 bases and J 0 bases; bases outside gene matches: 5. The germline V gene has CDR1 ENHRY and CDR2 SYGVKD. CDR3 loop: CAIRGTSGISYEQYF. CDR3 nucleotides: TGTGCCATCAGGGGTACTAGCGGGATCTCCTACGAGCAGTACTTC.

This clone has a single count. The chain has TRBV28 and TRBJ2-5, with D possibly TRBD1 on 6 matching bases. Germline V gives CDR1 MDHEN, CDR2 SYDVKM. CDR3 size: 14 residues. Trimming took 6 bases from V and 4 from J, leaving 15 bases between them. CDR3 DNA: TGTGCCAGCAGCCCTACAGGGTGGCGAGAGACCCAGTACTTC. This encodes CASSPTGWRETQYF.

In DNA, the CDR3 is TGTGCCAGCAGGGTGGTGGGGCCCACTGAAGCTTTCTTT. This gives the protein CASRVVGPTEAFF. V is TRBV2 and J is TRBJ1-1, with TRBD1 as a possible D gene (5 bases). Trimming pared 6 bases from V and 4 bases from J, leaving 12 bases between. Germline lookup yields CDR1 SNHLY and CDR2 FYNNEI. The CDR3 consists of 13 residues.

CDR3 residues: CSVEQGAGTDTQYF. The CDR3, as DNA: TGCAGCGTCGAACAGGGGGCTGGCACAGATACGCAGTATTTT. The chain links TRBV29-1 to TRBJ2-3; the match to TRBD1 covers 9 bases. The CDR3 spans 14 residues. The germline gives CDR1 SQVTM, CDR2 ANQGSEA. The ends lost 6 bases at V and 1 base at J; junction bases unmatched: 5.

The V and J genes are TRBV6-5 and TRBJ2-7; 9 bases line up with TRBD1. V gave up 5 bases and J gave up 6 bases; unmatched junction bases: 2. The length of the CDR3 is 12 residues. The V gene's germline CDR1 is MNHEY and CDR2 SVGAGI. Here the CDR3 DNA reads TGTGCCAGCAGTCGGACAGGGGCCGAGCAGTACTTC. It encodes CASSRTGAEQYF.

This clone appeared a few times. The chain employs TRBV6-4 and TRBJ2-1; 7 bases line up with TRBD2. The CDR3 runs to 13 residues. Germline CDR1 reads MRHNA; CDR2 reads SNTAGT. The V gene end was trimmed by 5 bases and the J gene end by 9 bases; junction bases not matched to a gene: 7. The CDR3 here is CASSRAPGGEQFF. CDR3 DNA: TGTGCCAGCAGTCGGGCCCCGGGGGGTGAGCAGTTCTTC.

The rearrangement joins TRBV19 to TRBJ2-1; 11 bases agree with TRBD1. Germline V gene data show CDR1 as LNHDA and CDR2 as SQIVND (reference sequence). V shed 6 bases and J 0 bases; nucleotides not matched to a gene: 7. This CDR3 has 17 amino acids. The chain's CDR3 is CASSRDRGGSSYNEQFF. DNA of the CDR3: TGTGCCAGTAGCAGGGACAGGGGGGGAAGCTCCTACAATGAGCAGTTCTTC.

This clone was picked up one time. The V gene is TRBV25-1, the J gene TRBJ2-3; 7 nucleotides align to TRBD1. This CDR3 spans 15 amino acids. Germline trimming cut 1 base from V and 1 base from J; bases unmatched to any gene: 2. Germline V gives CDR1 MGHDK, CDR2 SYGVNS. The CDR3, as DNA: TGTGCCAGCAGTGAATGGGACAGCCGCACAGATACGCAGTATTTT. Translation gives CASSEWDSRTDTQYF.

CDR3 bases: TGTGCCAGTTCACAGGGACGGGCCTACGAGCAGTACTTC. Its translation: CASSQGRAYEQYF. V gene TRBV11-2 combines with J gene TRBJ2-7; D may be TRBD1 (6 bases). The length of the CDR3 is 13 residues. Trimming stripped 9 bases from V and 2 bases from J, with 14 bases between. CDR1 is SGHAT, CDR2 FQNNGV, per germline.

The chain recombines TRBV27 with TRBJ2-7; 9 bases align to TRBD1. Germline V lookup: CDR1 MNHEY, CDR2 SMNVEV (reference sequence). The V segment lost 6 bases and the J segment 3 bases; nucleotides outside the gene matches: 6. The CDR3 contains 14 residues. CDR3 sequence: CASSKGQGVYEQYF. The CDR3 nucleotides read TGTGCCAGCAGCAAGGGACAGGGAGTCTACGAGCAGTACTTC.